This is a list of T cell receptor beta chains from one sample in a study of a mutant IDH1 vaccine in newly diagnosed glioma. Produced via immunoSEQ multiplex PCR; TCRdb's table is partial and in-frame only. The data contain roughly 32,000 clones, about 83% of them seen just once; the ten biggest clones take up around 12%. For these TCRs, the target antigens are not known. The sample consisted of PBMCs, taken from a glioma patient whose treatment included an IDH1 peptide vaccine. Receptors were obtained from a woman in her twenties or thirties with glioma. Each CDR3 is given with its conserved first and last residue. Fields, in order: V gene, D gene, J gene, CDR3 protein, CDR3 DNA. The D gene is left open where the match is weak.

v_gene: TRBV18; d_gene: NA; j_gene: TRBJ1-1; CDR3aa: CASSPLGMNTEAFF; CDR3nt: TGTGCCAGCTCTCCCTTGGGCATGAACACTGAAGCTTTCTTT
v_gene: TRBV2; d_gene: TRBD2; j_gene: TRBJ2-1; CDR3aa: CASSPTWGGNEQFF; CDR3nt: TGTGCCAGCAGTCCAACCTGGGGGGGCAATGAGCAGTTCTTC
v_gene: TRBV7-9; d_gene: TRBD1; j_gene: TRBJ2-5; CDR3aa: CASSLRSAGGRETQYF; CDR3nt: TGTGCCAGCAGCTTGCGTTCTGCAGGGGGCCGGGAGACCCAGTACTTC
v_gene: TRBV19; d_gene: NA; j_gene: TRBJ1-1; CDR3aa: CASNPGATMNTEAFF; CDR3nt: TGTGCCAGTAACCCAGGCGCCACGATGAACACTGAAGCTTTCTTT
v_gene: TRBV4-1; d_gene: NA; j_gene: TRBJ1-5; CDR3aa: CASSQEKQENQPQHF; CDR3nt: TGCGCCAGCAGCCAAGAAAAACAGGAGAATCAGCCCCAGCATTTT
v_gene: TRBV18; d_gene: NA; j_gene: TRBJ2-7; CDR3aa: CASSPGRGISYEQYF; CDR3nt: TGTGCCAGCTCACCGGGGCGGGGAATCTCCTACGAGCAGTACTTC
v_gene: TRBV30; d_gene: NA; j_gene: TRBJ1-5; CDR3aa: CAWSKAVNQPQHF; CDR3nt: TGTGCCTGGAGTAAGGCAGTAAATCAGCCCCAGCATTTT
v_gene: TRBV18; d_gene: TRBD1; j_gene: TRBJ1-2; CDR3aa: CASSPGDREGYTF; CDR3nt: TGTGCCAGCTCACCAGGGGACAGGGAGGGCTACACCTTC
v_gene: TRBV5-1; d_gene: NA; j_gene: TRBJ1-1; CDR3aa: CASSLQPGVTEAFF; CDR3nt: TGCGCCAGCAGCTTGCAACCAGGGGTCACTGAAGCTTTCTTT
v_gene: TRBV2; d_gene: NA; j_gene: TRBJ1-1; CDR3aa: CASGPTEAFF; CDR3nt: TGTGCCAGCGGCCCGACTGAAGCTTTCTTT
v_gene: TRBV5-1; d_gene: NA; j_gene: TRBJ1-3; CDR3aa: CAIRGNTIYF; CDR3nt: TGCGCCATCCGTGGAAACACCATATATTTT
v_gene: TRBV6-1; d_gene: NA; j_gene: TRBJ1-2; CDR3aa: CASSEAWAGYGYTF; CDR3nt: TGTGCCAGCAGTGAAGCTTGGGCGGGCTATGGCTACACCTTC
v_gene: TRBV5-6; d_gene: NA; j_gene: TRBJ1-2; CDR3aa: CASSLDVLVNYGYTF; CDR3nt: TGTGCCAGCAGCTTGGATGTCTTGGTAAACTATGGCTACACCTTC
v_gene: TRBV5-1; d_gene: TRBD2; j_gene: TRBJ2-3; CDR3aa: CASSSRAGGPDTQYF; CDR3nt: TGCGCCAGCAGCTCACGAGCGGGGGGGCCAGATACGCAGTATTTT
v_gene: TRBV18; d_gene: NA; j_gene: TRBJ1-4; CDR3aa: CASSRTAQLSEKLFF; CDR3nt: TGTGCCAGCTCTCGGACAGCCCAACTCTCTGAAAAACTGTTTTTT
v_gene: TRBV19; d_gene: NA; j_gene: TRBJ1-2; CDR3aa: CASSLRDTSYYGYTF; CDR3nt: TGTGCCAGTAGTCTCCGGGACACAAGTTACTATGGCTACACCTTC
v_gene: TRBV5-6; d_gene: NA; j_gene: TRBJ1-6; CDR3aa: CASSLSMSPLHF; CDR3nt: TGTGCCAGCAGCTTATCGATGTCACCCCTCCACTTT
v_gene: TRBV19; d_gene: NA; j_gene: TRBJ1-1; CDR3aa: CASSIGANTEAFF; CDR3nt: TGTGCCAGTAGTATAGGGGCCAACACTGAAGCTTTCTTT
v_gene: TRBV30; d_gene: NA; j_gene: TRBJ2-7; CDR3aa: CAWSDNSYEQYF; CDR3nt: TGTGCCTGGAGTGACAACTCCTACGAGCAGTACTTC
v_gene: TRBV6-5; d_gene: TRBD2; j_gene: TRBJ2-5; CDR3aa: CASSYSGAGDTETQYF; CDR3nt: TGTGCCAGCAGTTACTCGGGAGCGGGGGATACGGAGACCCAGTACTTC
v_gene: TRBV7-9; d_gene: TRBD1; j_gene: TRBJ2-7; CDR3aa: CASSPPGQGTYEQYF; CDR3nt: TGTGCCAGCAGCCCACCGGGACAGGGGACCTACGAGCAGTACTTC
v_gene: TRBV6-6; d_gene: TRBD1; j_gene: TRBJ1-1; CDR3aa: CASRPVRGLSNTEAFF; CDR3nt: TGTGCCAGCAGGCCCGTCAGGGGGCTCAGTAACACTGAAGCTTTCTTT
v_gene: TRBV7-2; d_gene: NA; j_gene: TRBJ1-1; CDR3aa: CASSREGGGSTEAFF; CDR3nt: TGTGCCAGCAGCCGTGAGGGGGGTGGAAGCACTGAAGCTTTCTTT